This T cell receptor (beta chain) was found in a study of T cells after yellow fever vaccination. Study-wide context: Where fractions had low cell numbers, libraries were prepared from them with the SMART-Seq v4 Ultra Low Input RNA kit.

Germline values: CDR1 MGHRA, CDR2 YSYEKL. V gave up 1 base and J gave up 5 bases; unmatched junction bases: 3. The CDR3 has 15 residues. Making TCR cDNA involved 5'RACE template switching, which added UMIs and a universal primer site. TCRdb processed the 5' RACE reads anew with MiXCR; each CDR3 protein has one entry. The sample has 500,000 to 550,000 distinct CDR3 sequences, just over 20% seen once. Remarks on this clonotype: Antigen: not known.

Study-level results: A large majority of primary-vaccination clones showed up again after the booster (96% CD4, about 90% CD8). There was a possibility that FACS-sorted repertoires contained abundant clonotypes contaminating from the bulk population.

The TCR sequence derives from a man aged 18 to 35 who received the YFV17D yellow fever vaccine. The sample in question was PBMCs, obtained around 3 weeks after the first yellow fever vaccination. The V and J genes are TRBV4-1 and TRBJ1-5; TRBD1 matches at 9 bases. Here the CDR3 reads CASSQVGDRDQPQHF. DNA of the CDR3: TGCGCCAGCAGCCAAGTGGGGGACAGGGATCAGCCCCAGCATTTT.